This T cell receptor (beta chain) derives from a study of T cells in Graves' hyperthyroidism and ophthalmopathy (dated by TCRdb to the late 2010s). For the wider study: Peripheral blood was collected at initial diagnosis, before any treatment. TCR V-J signatures able to tell the groups apart were searched for in a discovery cohort of approximately 95 patients, of whom about 40 had Graves' ophthalmopathy and roughly 57 had stable Graves' hyperthyroidism. An independent validation cohort of around 19 hyperthyroidism patients and about 15 patients who later progressed to ophthalmopathy tested prospective prediction of ophthalmopathy. The 90 to 100 discovery patients were randomly split 7:3 into training and test sets. In addition, the study compared T-cell repertoires in thyroid tissue and in blood from roughly 6 Graves' hyperthyroidism patients. Following sampling, methimazole starting at 30 mg daily was given to hyperthyroidism patients, and high-dose intravenous methylprednisolone was given to ophthalmopathy patients. The paper reports TCR Vbeta CDR3 sequencing of 135 peripheral blood samples: around 45 ophthalmopathy, fewer than 80 hyperthyroidism and some 17 progressor patients.

Graves' hyperthyroidism was defined as stable when no progression to ophthalmopathy occurred over 18 months of follow-up. Hyperthyroidism patients were newly diagnosed, had a disease duration of under 2 months, and were aged 18 to 65 years. Any patient with an uncontrolled infection, another autoimmune disease, pregnancy or lactation was excluded. Diagnoses relied on clinical symptoms, serum thyroxine and TRAb, thyroid ultrasound and orbital computed tomography. PBMCs were isolated from 7.5 to 10 ml of fresh peripheral blood by Ficoll-Paque density gradient centrifugation. Trizol reagent was used to extract total RNA, and RNA quality was then checked on an Agilent 2100 Bioanalyzer. To note about this clonotype: Its binding antigen is unknown. No per-base quality is available; no much larger clone lies one base away.

General study outcomes and caveats: In cross-validation, a model built on a 13 V-J signature told ophthalmopathy apart from stable hyperthyroidism with just under 90% sensitivity and 81% to 82% specificity, and in testing the same model reached 80%/75%. Most expanded thyroid clonotypes (frequency above 0.001) were also detected in blood, a finding suggesting that blood repertoires may reflect thyroid immune responses. Sample size was not statistically predetermined, and investigators were not blinded to group allocation. In validation, the model predicted progression to ophthalmopathy with approximately 71% sensitivity and roughly 72% specificity, a median of 6.5 months before onset.

The CDR3 measures 15 amino acids from cysteine to phenylalanine. Solely the CDR3 DNA is kept, with 45 bases framed from the first base. The TCR beta CDR3 regions were amplified from RNA transcripts. The TCR CDR3 was subjected to a first round of RT-PCR using the HTBI primer set and the Qiagen OneStep RT-PCR kit. The libraries were constructed in a second round of multiplex PCR and then size-selected and purified. Paired-end sequencing of the libraries was performed with 100 bp reads on an Illumina HiSeq2000. The paper's data handling went like this. SOAPnuke was used to process the raw data, with reads discarded if the reads contained adapters or uncalled bases, had a mean Phred below 15, or lacked an exact constant-primer or identifier match. COPE v1.2.5 was used to merge high-quality paired reads, and clonotypes were defined as unique nucleotide sequences. Clonotypes were aligned to IMGT TRBV, TRBD and TRBJ reference segments using MiTCR v1.1. The analysis was restricted to V-J combinations with a frequency above 0.0001, which together covered 99.2% of the repertoires. A TCS score was defined as the ratio between F50 (clonal expansion) and ExV (chaos), using BLOSUM62-based TCRdist between CDR3 peptides within each V-J. Welch's t-statistics and random forest reduced 500 to 550 V-J features to 10 to 15, which were used in a naive Bayes classifier (R e1071). Thyroid-blood repertoire similarity was quantified with the Morisita-Horn index. The public sequencing data were trimmed at Q25 with fastp and processed into clonotypes with MiXCR by TCRdb, which kept only in-frame beta chains. Rows with one shared CDR3 protein collapse into an entry with the most common genes and DNA. None of the V and J calls come from the authors' own analysis; TCRdb made them. The sample table contains roughly 800,000 distinct CDR3 sequences; only one count was recorded for 38% of them. The leading ten clones occupy about 8.9% of the sample.

The TCR comes from a young man with Graves' hyperthyroidism. The sequencing input was blood. The chain employs TRBV3-2 and TRBJ2-7; TRBD2 is the table's D call, not checked against the DNA. TRBV3-2 is a pseudogene locus. The CDR3 amino acid sequence is: CASSQAWTSSYEQYF. Read as DNA, the sequence is TGTGCCAGCAGCCAGGCGTGGACTAGCTCCTACGAGCAGTACTTC.